The T cell receptor beta chain under discussion was sequenced for a study of response to subunit inactivated influenza vaccine. Findings and limits, study-wide: New T cells are recruited in small numbers by each seasonal influenza vaccination, according to the authors' suggestion.

This clonotype appeared a few times. The antigen is unknown. V lost 0 bases and J 5 bases, leaving 4 bases between the germline ends. This CDR3 has 12 amino acids. Germline CDR1 DFQATT, CDR2 SNEGSKA (reference sequence). TCRdb reanalysed the RT-PCR reads using MiXCR and keeps one entry per CDR3 protein. This table has roughly 700,000 distinct CDR3 sequences, 15% to 19% appearing once. The genes are TRBV20-1 and TRBJ2-2; D remains ambiguous. This TCR came from a man between 45 and 60 years old who received an inactivated influenza vaccine. This specimen was PBMCs from blood, taken 11 to 12 days after vaccination. For the CDR3, the DNA is TGCAGTGCTAGAGATCGAACCGGGGAGCTGTTTTTT. The encoded protein is CSARDRTGELFF.